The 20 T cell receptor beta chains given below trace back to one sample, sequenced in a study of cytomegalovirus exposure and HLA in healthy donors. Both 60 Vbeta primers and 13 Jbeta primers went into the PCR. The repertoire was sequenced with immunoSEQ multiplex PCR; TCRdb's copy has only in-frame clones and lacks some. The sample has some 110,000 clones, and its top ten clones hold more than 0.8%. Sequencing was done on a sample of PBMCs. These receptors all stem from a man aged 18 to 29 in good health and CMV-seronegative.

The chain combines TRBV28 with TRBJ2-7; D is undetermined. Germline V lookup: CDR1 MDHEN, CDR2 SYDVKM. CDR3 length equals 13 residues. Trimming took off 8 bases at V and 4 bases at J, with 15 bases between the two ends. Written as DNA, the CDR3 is TGTGCCAGCGGAGTTATAACCGGTTACGAGCAGTACTTC. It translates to CASGVITGYEQYF.

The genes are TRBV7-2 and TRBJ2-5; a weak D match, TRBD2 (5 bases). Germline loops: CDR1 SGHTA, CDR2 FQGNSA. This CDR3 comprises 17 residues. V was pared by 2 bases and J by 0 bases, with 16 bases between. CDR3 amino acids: CASSLRGTVMYQETQYF. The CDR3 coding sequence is TGTGCCAGCAGCTTACGGGGTACAGTGATGTACCAAGAGACCCAGTACTTC. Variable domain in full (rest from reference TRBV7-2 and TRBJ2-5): GAGVSQSPSNKVTEKGKDVELRCDPISGHTALYWYRQSLGQGLEFLIYFQGNSAPDKSGLPSDRFSAERTGGSVSTLTIQRTQQEDSAVYLCASSLRGTVMYQETQYFGPGTRLLVL.

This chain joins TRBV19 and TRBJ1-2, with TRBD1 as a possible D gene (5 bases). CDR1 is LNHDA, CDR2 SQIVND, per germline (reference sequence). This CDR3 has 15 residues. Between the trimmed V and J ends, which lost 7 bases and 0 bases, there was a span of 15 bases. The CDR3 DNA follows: TGTGCCAGTACCCCACTTTGGGGCACTAACTATGGCTACACCTTC. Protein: CASTPLWGTNYGYTF.

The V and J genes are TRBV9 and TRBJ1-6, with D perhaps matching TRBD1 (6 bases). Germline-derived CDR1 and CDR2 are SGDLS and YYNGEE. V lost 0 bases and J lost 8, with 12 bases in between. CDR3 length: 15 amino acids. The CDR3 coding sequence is TGTGCCAGCAGCGTAGATCGGGGGGCAGATTCACCCCTCCACTTT. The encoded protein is CASSVDRGADSPLHF.

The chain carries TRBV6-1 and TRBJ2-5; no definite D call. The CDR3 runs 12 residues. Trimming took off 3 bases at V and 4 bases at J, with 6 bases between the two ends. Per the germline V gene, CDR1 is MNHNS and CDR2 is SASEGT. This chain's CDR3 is CASSDFGETQYF. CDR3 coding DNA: TGTGCCAGCAGTGATTTCGGAGAGACCCAGTACTTC.

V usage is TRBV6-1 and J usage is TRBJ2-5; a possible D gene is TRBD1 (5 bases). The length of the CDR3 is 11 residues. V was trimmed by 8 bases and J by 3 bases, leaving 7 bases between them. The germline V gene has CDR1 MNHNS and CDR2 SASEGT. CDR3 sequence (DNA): TGTGCCAGCGGCAGGGAAGAGACCCAGTACTTC. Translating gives CASGREETQYF.

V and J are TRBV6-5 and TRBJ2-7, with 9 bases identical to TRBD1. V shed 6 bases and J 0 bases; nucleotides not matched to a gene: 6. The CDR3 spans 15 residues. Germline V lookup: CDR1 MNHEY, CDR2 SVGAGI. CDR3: CASSPRDRVSYEQYF. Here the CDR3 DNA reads TGTGCCAGCAGCCCCCGGGACAGGGTCTCCTACGAGCAGTACTTC.

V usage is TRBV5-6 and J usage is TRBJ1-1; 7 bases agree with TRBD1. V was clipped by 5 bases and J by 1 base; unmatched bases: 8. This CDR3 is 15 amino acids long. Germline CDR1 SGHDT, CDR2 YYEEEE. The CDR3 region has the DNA TGTGCCAGCAGGATATCGGGACAGACGAACACTGAAGCTTTCTTT. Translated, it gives CASRISGQTNTEAFF.

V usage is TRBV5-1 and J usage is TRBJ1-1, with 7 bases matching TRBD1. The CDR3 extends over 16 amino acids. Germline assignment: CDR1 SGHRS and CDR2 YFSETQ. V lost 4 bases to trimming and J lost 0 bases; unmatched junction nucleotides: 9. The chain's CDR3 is CASSLGTAGMNTEAFF. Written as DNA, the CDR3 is TGCGCCAGCAGCCTCGGGACAGCCGGTATGAACACTGAAGCTTTCTTT.

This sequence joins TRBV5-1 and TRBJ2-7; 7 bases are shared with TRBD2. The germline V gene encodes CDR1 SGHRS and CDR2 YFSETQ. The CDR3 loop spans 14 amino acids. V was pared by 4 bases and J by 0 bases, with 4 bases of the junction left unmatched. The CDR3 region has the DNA TGCGCCAGCAGCAGCTCGGGGGGCTCCTACGAGCAGTACTTC. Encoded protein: CASSSSGGSYEQYF.

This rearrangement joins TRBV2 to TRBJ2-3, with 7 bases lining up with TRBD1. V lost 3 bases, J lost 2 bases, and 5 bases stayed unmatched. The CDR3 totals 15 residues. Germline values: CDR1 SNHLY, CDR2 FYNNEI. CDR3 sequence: CASSDGRGTTDTQYF. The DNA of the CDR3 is TGTGCCAGCAGTGATGGCAGGGGGACCACAGATACGCAGTATTTT.

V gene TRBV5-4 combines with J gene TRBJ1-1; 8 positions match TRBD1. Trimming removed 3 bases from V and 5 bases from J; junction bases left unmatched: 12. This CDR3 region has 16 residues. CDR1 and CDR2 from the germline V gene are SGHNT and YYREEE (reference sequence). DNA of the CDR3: TGTGCCAGCAGCTCCCTTGGACAGGGACGAGGAACTGAAGCTTTCTTT. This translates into CASSSLGQGRGTEAFF. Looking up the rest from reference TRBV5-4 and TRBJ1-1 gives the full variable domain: ETGVTQSPTHLIKTRGQQVTLRCSSQSGHNTVSWYQQALGQGPQFIFQYYREEENGRGNFPPRFSGLQFPNYSSELNVNALELDDSALYLCASSSLGQGRGTEAFFGQGTRLTVV.

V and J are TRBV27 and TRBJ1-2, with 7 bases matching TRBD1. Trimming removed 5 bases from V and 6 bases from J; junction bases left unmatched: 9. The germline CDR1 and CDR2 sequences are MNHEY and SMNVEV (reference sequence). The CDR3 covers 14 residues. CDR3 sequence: CASSDGTATDGYTF. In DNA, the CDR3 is TGTGCCAGCAGTGACGGGACAGCAACCGATGGCTACACCTTC.

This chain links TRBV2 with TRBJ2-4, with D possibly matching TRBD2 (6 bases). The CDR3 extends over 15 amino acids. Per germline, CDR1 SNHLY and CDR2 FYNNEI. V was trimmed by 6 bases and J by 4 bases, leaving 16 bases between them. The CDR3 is CASSEYTSLKNIQYF. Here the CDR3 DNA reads TGTGCCAGCAGCGAATATACTAGCCTTAAAAACATTCAGTACTTC.

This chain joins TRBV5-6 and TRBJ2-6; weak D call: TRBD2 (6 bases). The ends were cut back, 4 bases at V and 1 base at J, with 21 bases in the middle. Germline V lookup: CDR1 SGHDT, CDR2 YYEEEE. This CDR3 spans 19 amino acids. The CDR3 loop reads CASSPGLTRGGSGANVLTF. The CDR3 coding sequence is TGTGCCAGCAGCCCGGGCTTGACGAGGGGAGGATCTGGGGCCAACGTCCTGACTTTC.

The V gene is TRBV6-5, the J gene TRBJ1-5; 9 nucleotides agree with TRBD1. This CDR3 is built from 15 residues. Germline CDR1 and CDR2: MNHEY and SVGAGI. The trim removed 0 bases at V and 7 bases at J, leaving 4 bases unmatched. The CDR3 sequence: CASSYSYRGHQPQHF. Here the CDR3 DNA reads TGTGCCAGCAGTTACTCGTACAGGGGGCACCAGCCCCAGCATTTT.

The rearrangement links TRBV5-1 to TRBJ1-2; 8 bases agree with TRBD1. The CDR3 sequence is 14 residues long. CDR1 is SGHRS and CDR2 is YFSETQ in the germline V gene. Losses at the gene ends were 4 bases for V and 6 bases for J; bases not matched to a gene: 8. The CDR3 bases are TGCGCCAGCAGCCTTGGACAGGGCACGCATGGCTACACCTTC. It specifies CASSLGQGTHGYTF.

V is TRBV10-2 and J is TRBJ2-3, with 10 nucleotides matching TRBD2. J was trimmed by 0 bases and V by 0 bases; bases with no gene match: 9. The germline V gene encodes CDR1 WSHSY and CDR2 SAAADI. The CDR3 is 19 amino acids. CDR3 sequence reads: CASSESGAGGLLSTDTQYF. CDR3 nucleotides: TGCGCCAGCAGTGAGTCGGGAGCGGGGGGGCTCCTGAGCACAGATACGCAGTATTTT.

CDR3 protein: CASSASGTLYEQYF. CDR3 DNA sequence: TGTGCCAGCAGTGCTTCCGGGACACTCTACGAGCAGTACTTC. This chain links TRBV28 with TRBJ2-7; D might be TRBD1 (6 bases). Germline V CDR1 and CDR2: MDHEN, SYDVKM. Trimming took 5 bases from V and 3 from J, leaving 14 bases between them. The CDR3 totals 14 residues. The whole variable domain, remainder taken from reference TRBV28 and TRBJ2-7, is DVKVTQSSRYLVKRTGEKVFLECVQDMDHENMFWYRQDPGLGLRLIYFSYDVKMKEKGDIPEGYSVSREKKERFSLILESASTNQTSMYLCASSASGTLYEQYFGPGTRLTVT.

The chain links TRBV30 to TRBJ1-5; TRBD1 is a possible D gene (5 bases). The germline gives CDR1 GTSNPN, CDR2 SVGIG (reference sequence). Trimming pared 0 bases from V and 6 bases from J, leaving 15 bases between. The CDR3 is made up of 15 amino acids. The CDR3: CAWSVRTGGGQPQHF. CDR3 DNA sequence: TGTGCCTGGAGTGTACGGACCGGGGGTGGTCAGCCCCAGCATTTT.